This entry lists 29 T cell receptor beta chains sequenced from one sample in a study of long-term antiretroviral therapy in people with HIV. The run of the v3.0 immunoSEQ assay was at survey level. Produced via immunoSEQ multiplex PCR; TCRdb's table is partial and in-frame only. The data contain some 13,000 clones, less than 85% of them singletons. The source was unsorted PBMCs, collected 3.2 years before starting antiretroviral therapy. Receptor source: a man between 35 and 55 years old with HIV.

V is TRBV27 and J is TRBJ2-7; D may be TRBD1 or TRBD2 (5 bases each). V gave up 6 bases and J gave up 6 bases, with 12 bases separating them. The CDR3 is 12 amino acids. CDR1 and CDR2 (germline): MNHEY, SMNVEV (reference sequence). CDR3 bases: TGTGCCAGCAGCCGGACGAGGGGCGAGCAGTACTTC. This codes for CASSRTRGEQYF.

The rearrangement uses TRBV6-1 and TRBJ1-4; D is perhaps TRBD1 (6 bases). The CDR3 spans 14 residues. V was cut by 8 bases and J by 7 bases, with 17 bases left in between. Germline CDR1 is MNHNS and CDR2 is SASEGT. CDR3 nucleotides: TGTGCCAGCGGACCCTCGGGGGGGCTTGAAAAACTGTTTTTT. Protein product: CASGPSGGLEKLFF.

CDR3 in amino acids: CASSPTGEGSPLHF. CDR3 in DNA: TGTGCCAGCAGCCCCACAGGGGAGGGTTCACCCCTCCACTTT. This chain uses TRBV7-9 with TRBJ1-6; 7 nucleotides line up with TRBD1. CDR1 is SEHNR, CDR2 FQNEAQ, per germline (reference sequence). The CDR3 extends over 14 amino acids. Germline trimming cut 5 bases from V and 9 bases from J; bases unmatched to any gene: 7.

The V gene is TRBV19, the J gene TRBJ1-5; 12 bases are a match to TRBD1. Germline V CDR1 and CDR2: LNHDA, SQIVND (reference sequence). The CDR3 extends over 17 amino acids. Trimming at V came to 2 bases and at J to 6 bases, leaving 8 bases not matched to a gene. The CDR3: CASSITWGTGGGQPQHF. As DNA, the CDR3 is TGTGCCAGTAGTATAACTTGGGGGACAGGGGGCGGTCAGCCCCAGCATTTT.

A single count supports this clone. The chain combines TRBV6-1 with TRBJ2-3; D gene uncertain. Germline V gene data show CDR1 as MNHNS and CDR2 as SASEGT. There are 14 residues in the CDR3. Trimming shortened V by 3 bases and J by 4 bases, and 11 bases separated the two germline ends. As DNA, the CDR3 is TGTGCCAGCAGTGAGAGAGATGCTCCAGATACGCAGTATTTT. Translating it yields CASSERDAPDTQYF.

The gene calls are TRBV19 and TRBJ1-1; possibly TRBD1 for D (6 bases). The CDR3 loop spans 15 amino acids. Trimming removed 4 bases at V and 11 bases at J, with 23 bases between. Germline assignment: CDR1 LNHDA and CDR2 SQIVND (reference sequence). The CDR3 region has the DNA TGTGCCAGTAGTAGGGACACGCAGGGATTGGGGACGGCTTTCTTT. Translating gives CASSRDTQGLGTAFF.

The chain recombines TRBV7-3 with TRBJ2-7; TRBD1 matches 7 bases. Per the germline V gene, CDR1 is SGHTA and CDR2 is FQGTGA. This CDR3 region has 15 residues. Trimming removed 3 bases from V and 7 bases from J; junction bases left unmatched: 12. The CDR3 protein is CASSLGDSPSVEQYF. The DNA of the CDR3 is TGTGCCAGCAGCTTGGGGGACAGTCCTTCGGTGGAGCAGTACTTC.

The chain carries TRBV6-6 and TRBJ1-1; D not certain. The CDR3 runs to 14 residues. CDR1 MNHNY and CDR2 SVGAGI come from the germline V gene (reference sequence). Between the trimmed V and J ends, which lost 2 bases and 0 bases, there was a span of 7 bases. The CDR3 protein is CASSYGRLNTEAFF. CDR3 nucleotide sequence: TGTGCCAGCAGTTACGGCAGGCTGAACACTGAAGCTTTCTTT.

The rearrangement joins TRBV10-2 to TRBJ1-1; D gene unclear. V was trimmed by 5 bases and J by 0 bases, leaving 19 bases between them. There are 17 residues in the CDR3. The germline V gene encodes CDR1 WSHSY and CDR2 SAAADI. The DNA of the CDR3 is TGCGCCAGCAGTTTTCTTCCAGGAGAGTCCCTGAACACTGAAGCTTTCTTT. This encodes CASSFLPGESLNTEAFF.

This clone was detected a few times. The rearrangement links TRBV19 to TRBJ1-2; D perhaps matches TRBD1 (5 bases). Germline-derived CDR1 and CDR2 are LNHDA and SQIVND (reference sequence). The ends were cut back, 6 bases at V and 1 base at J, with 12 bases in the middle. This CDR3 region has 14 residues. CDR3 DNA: TGTGCCAGTAGCCCGACAGCCTTTAACTATGGCTACACCTTC. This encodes CASSPTAFNYGYTF.

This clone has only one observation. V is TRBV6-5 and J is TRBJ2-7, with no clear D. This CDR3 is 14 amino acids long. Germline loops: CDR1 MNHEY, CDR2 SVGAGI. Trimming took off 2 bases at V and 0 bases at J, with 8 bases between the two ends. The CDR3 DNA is TGTGCCAGCAGTTACGGCCGGAGCTCCTACGAGCAGTACTTC. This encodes CASSYGRSSYEQYF.

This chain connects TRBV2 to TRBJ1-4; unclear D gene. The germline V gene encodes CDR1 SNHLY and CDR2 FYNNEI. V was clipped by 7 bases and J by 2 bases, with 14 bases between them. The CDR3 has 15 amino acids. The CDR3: CASTREGITNEKLFF. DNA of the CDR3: TGTGCCAGCACTCGAGAAGGGATCACTAATGAAAAACTGTTTTTT.

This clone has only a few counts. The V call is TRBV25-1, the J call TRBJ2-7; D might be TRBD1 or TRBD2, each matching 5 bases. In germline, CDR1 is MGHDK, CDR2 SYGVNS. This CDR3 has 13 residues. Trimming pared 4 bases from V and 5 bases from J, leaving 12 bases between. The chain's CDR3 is CASSAGTRDEQYF. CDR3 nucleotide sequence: TGTGCCAGCAGTGCCGGGACGAGAGACGAGCAGTACTTC.

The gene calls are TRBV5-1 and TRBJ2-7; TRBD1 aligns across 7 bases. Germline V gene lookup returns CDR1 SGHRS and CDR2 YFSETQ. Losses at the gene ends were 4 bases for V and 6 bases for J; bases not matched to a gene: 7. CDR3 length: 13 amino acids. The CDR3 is CASSPDRALEQYF. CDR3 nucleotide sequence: TGCGCCAGCAGCCCCGACAGGGCCCTCGAGCAGTACTTC.

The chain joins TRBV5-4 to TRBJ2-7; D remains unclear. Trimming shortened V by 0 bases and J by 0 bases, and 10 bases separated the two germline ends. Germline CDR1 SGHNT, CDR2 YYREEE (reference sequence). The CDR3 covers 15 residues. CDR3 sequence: CASSLAEVTSYEQYF. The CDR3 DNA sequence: TGTGCCAGCAGCTTGGCCGAGGTTACCTCCTACGAGCAGTACTTC.

The CDR3 DNA is TGTGCCAGCAGTTTTATACACAGCTCCTACGAGCAGTACTTC. Translated, it gives CASSFIHSSYEQYF. The J gene is TRBJ2-7, the V gene TRBV27; D remains ambiguous. CDR3 length: 14 amino acids. Germline lookup yields CDR1 MNHEY and CDR2 SMNVEV (reference sequence). Between the trimmed V and J ends, which lost 3 bases and 0 bases, there was a span of 9 bases.

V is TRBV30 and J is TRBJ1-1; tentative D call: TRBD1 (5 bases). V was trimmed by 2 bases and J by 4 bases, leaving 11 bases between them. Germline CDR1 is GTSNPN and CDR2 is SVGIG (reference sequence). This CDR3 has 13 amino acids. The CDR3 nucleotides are TGTGCCTGGAGTAGGGGCGGATTCACTGAAGCTTTCTTT. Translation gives CAWSRGGFTEAFF.

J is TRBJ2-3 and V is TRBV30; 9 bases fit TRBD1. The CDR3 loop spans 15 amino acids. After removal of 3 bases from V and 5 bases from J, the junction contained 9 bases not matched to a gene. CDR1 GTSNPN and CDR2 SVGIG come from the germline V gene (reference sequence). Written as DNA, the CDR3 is TGTGCCTGGAGAAGGACAGGGGTTGTCGGAGATACGCAGTATTTT. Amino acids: CAWRRTGVVGDTQYF.

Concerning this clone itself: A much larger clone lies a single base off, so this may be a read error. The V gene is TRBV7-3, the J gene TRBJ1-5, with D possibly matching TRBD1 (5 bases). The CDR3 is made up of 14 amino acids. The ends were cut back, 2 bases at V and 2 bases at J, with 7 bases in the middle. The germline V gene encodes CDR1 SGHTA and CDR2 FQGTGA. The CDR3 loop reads CASSLEGGNQPQHF. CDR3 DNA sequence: TGTGCCAGCAGCTTAGAAGGGGGCAATCAGCCCCAGCATTTT.

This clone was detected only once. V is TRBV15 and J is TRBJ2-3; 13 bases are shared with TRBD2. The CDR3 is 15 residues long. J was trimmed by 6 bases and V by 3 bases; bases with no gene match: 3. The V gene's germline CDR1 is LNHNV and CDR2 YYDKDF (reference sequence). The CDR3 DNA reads TGTGCCACCAGCAGGACTAGCGGGGGGTTTGATACGCAGTATTTT. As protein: CATSRTSGGFDTQYF.

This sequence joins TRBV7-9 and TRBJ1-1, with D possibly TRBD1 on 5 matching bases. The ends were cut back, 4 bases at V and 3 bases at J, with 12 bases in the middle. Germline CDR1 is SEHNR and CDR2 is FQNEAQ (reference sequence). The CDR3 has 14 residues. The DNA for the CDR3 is TGTGCCAGCAGCTCAGGGTATTCAGACACTGAAGCTTTCTTT. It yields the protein CASSSGYSDTEAFF. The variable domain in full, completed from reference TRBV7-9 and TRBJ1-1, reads DTGVSQNPRHKITKRGQNVTFRCDPISEHNRLYWYRQTLGQGPEFLTYFQNEAQLEKSRLLSDRFSAERPKGSFSTLEIQRTEQGDSAMYLCASSSGYSDTEAFFGQGTRLTVV.

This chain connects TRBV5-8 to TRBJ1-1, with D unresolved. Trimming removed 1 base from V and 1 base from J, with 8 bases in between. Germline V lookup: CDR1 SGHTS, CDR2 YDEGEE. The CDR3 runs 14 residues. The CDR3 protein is CASSLRAGNTEAFF. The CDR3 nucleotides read TGTGCCAGCAGCTTGCGGGCAGGGAACACTGAAGCTTTCTTT.

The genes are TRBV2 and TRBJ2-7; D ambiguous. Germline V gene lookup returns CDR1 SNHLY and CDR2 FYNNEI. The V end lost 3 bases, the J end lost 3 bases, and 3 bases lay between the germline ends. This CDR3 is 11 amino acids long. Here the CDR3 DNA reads TGTGCCAGCAGTGAGTACTACGAGCAGTACTTC. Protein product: CASSEYYEQYF.

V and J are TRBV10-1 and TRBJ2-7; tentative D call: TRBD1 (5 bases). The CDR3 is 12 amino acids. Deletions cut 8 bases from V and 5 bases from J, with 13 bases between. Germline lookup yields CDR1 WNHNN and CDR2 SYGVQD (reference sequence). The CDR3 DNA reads TGCGCCAGCGGGGCAGGGTGGGACGAGCAGTACTTC. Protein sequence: CASGAGWDEQYF.

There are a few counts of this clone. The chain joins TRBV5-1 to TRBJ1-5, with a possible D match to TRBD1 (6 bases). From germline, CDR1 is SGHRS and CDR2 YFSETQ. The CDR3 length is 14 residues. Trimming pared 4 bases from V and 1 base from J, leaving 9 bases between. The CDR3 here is CASSNGQSNQPQHF. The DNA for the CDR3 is TGCGCCAGCAGCAATGGACAGAGCAATCAGCCCCAGCATTTT.

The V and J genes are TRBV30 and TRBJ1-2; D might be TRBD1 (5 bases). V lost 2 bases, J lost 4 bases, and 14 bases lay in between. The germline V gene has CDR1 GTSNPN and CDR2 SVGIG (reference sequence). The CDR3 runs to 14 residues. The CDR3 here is CAWSPPGGTYGYTF. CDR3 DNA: TGTGCCTGGAGTCCCCCTGGGGGGACCTATGGCTACACCTTC.

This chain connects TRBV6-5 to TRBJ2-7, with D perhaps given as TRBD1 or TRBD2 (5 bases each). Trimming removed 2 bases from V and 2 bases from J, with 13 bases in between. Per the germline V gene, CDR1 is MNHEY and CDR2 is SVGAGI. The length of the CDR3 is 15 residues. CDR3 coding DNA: TGTGCCAGCAGTTACGGGGGTCAAGCCCCCTACGAGCAGTACTTC. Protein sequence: CASSYGGQAPYEQYF.

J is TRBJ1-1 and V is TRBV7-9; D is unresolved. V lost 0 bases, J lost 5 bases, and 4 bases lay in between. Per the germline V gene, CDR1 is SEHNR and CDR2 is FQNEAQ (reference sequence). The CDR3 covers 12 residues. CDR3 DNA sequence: TGTGCCAGCAGCTTAGCTGGAACTGAAGCTTTCTTT. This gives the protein CASSLAGTEAFF.

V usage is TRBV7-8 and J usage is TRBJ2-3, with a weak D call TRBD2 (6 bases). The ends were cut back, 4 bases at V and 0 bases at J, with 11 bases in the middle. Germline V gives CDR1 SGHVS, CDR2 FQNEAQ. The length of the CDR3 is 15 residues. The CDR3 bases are TGTGCCAGCAGCTCTAGCGCCACTAGCACAGATACGCAGTATTTT. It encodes CASSSSATSTDTQYF.